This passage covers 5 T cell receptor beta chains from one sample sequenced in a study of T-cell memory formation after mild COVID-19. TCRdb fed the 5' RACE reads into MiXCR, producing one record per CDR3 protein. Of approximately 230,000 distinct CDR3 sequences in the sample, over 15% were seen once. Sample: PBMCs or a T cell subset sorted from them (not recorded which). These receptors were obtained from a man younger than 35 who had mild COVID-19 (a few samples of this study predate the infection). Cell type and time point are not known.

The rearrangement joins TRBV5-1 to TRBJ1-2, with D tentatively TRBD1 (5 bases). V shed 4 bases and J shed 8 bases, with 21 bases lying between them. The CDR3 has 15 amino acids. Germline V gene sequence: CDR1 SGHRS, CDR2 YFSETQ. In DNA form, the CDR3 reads TGCGCCAGCAGCCTCATGACCCCAGGGTCTGGCGGCTACACCTTC. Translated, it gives CASSLMTPGSGGYTF.

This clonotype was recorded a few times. CDR3 DNA sequence: TGTGCCAGCAGCCAAGATCCGAGGAGAAGGACTGAAGCTTTCTTT. Translating it yields CASSQDPRRRTEAFF. This chain uses TRBV3-1 with TRBJ1-1; D gene uncertain. The CDR3 runs to 15 residues. Looked up from germline, CDR1 is LGHDT and CDR2 is YNNKEL (reference sequence). Trimming left V 0 bases short and J 5 bases short, with 13 bases between.

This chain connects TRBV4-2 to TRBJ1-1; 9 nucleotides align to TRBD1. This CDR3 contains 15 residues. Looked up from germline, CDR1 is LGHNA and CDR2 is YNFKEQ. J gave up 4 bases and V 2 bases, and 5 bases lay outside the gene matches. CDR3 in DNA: TGTGCCAGCAGCCAAACAGGGGGCGCGGGCACTGAAGCTTTCTTT. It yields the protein CASSQTGGAGTEAFF.

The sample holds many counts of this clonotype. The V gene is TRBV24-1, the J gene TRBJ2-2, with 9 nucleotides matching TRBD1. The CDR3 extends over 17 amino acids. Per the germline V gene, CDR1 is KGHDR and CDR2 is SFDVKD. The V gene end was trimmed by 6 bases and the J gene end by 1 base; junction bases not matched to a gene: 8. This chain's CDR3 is CATSRLGTGLNTGELFF. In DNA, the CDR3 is TGTGCCACCAGTCGACTTGGGACAGGGTTGAACACCGGGGAGCTGTTTTTT.

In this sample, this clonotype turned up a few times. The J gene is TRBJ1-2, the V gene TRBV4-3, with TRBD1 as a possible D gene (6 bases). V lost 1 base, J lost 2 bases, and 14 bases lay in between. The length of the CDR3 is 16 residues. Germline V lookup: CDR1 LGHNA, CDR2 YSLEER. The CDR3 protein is CASSQVLRGANYGYTF. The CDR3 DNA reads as TGCGCCAGCAGCCAAGTACTCAGGGGCGCGAACTATGGCTACACCTTC.